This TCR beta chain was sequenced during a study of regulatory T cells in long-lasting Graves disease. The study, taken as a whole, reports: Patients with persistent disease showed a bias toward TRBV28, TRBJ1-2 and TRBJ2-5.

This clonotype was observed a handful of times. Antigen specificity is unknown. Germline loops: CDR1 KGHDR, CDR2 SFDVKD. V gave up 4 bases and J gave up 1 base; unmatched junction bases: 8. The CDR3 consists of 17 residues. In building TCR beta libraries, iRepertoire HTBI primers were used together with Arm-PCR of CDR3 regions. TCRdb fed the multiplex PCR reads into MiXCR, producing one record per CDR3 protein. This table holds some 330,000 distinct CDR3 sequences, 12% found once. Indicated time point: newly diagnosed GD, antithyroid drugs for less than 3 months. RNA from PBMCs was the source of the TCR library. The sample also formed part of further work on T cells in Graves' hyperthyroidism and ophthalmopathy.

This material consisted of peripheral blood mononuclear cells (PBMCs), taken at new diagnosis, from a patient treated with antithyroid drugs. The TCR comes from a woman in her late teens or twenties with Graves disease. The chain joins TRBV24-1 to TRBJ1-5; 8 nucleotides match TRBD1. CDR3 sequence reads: CATSDLTGDASNQPQHF. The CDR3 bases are TGTGCCACCAGTGACCTGACAGGGGACGCGAGCAATCAGCCCCAGCATTTT.